In its sample, the clone carrying this TCR beta chain was seen a few times. The antigen is not known. The data are from a study of beta chain features in type 1 diabetes. Every bit of the isolated RNA underwent reverse transcription, so sequencing read expressed TCRB transcripts. Naive, central memory and regulatory T cell samples averaged about 3.57 million immunoSEQ reads each. Data came from immunoSEQ multiplex PCR; TCRdb stores just in-frame clones and leaves some out. The table has about 260,000 clones, around 21% seen once; the top ten hold about 0.027%. Germline V gene data show CDR1 as SQVTM and CDR2 as ANQGSEA. V was shortened by 4 bases and J by 3 bases, with 9 bases between the two germline ends. There are 12 residues in the CDR3. Study-level results: Type 1 diabetes patients had moderately but significantly shorter TCRB CDR3s in all four CD4+ subsets. The influence of HLA type on TCRB rearrangement stayed undetermined. Among type 1 diabetes patients, VDJ junctions had fewer insertions and more deletions. The naive, central memory and Treg TCRB repertoires looked more alike in patients than they did in healthy donors.

Sequenced material: naive CD4+ T cells from blood. This sequence was found in a woman aged 40 to 55 with type 1 diabetes. The rearrangement joins TRBV29-1 to TRBJ2-5; the D is unclear. The CDR3 here is CSVVVMEETQYF. The CDR3 DNA reads as TGCAGCGTTGTAGTGATGGAAGAGACCCAGTACTTC.